What follows are 29 T cell receptor beta chains derived from one specimen sequenced in a study of shared clonotypes between healthy human individuals. Naive CD8 cells lacked CD45RO and underwent positive selection for CCR7, leaving out terminally differentiated effector memory CD45RA+ cells. The assay was immunoSEQ multiplex PCR, and TCRdb's table has in-frame clones only and misses some. The profile shows 600,000 or so clones, about 98% of them singletons. Material: naive CD8+ T cells sorted from blood. All receptors come from a man aged 25 to 40 in good health.

In nucleotides, the CDR3 is TGTGCCAGCACTCTACCAGGGATCACCGGGGAGCTGTTTTTT. Its protein product is CASTLPGITGELFF. The chain combines TRBV28 with TRBJ2-2; tentatively, D is TRBD1 (5 bases). Germline CDR1 and CDR2: MDHEN and SYDVKM. V lost 7 bases and J 4 bases, leaving 13 bases between the germline ends. This CDR3 has 14 amino acids.

This rearrangement joins TRBV27 to TRBJ2-7; D perhaps matches TRBD2 (6 bases). Trimming shortened V by 3 bases and J by 4 bases, and 13 bases separated the two germline ends. Germline-derived CDR1 and CDR2 are MNHEY and SMNVEV (reference sequence). The CDR3 loop spans 14 amino acids. The CDR3 DNA sequence: TGTGCCAGCAGTTTTACGGGAGTGGGATACGAGCAGTACTTC. Translating gives CASSFTGVGYEQYF.

This clone was seen once. The chain is built from TRBV2 and TRBJ2-3; the D is unclear. The CDR3 spans 10 residues. With 8 bases removed from V and 4 bases from J, the gap between germline ends came to 4 bases. Germline-derived CDR1 and CDR2 are SNHLY and FYNNEI. This chain's CDR3 is CASVADTQYF. The CDR3 bases are TGTGCCAGCGTGGCAGATACGCAGTATTTT.

This rearrangement joins TRBV13 to TRBJ1-2; D not resolved. CDR3 size: 15 residues. V dropped 0 bases and J dropped 7 bases, with 15 bases sitting between them. CDR1 is PRHDT, CDR2 FYEKMQ, per germline (reference sequence). The CDR3 DNA follows: TGTGCCAGCAGCTTAGGCCGAAACTCCGCTAGTGGCTACACCTTC. It is translated as CASSLGRNSASGYTF.

This chain joins TRBV7-8 and TRBJ2-7; perhaps TRBD2 as D (6 bases). V lost 10 bases and J 3 bases, leaving 19 bases between the germline ends. The CDR3 totals 14 residues. In germline, CDR1 is SGHVS, CDR2 FQNEAQ. CDR3 loop: CATTRGGYFYEQYF. DNA for the CDR3: TGTGCCACCACAAGGGGAGGTTATTTCTACGAGCAGTACTTC. Supplemented by reference TRBV7-8 and TRBJ2-7, the full variable domain reads GAGVSQSPRYKVAKRGQDVALRCDPISGHVSLFWYQQALGQGPEFLTYFQNEAQLDKSGLPSDRFFAERPEGSVSTLKIQRTQQEDSAVYLCATTRGGYFYEQYFGPGTRLTVT.

The chain has TRBV7-2 and TRBJ2-3; the D is unclear. From germline, CDR1 is SGHTA and CDR2 FQGNSA. V lost 4 bases and J 2 bases, leaving 13 bases between the germline ends. This CDR3 is built from 15 residues. CDR3 nucleotide sequence: TGTGCCAGCAGCTCTACCCCCTACGACACAGATACGCAGTATTTT. Translation: CASSSTPYDTDTQYF.

The chain joins TRBV27 to TRBJ1-5; tentatively, D is TRBD1 (6 bases). V lost 6 bases and J lost 5, with 8 bases in between. The germline V gene has CDR1 MNHEY and CDR2 SMNVEV (reference sequence). CDR3 length: 12 amino acids. CDR3 bases: TGTGCCAGCAGGACAGGAGATCAGCCCCAGCATTTT. Amino acid sequence: CASRTGDQPQHF.

The chain couples TRBV11-2 to TRBJ2-3; 13 positions match TRBD2. Germline CDR1 SGHAT, CDR2 FQNNGV. The trim removed 11 bases at V and 3 bases at J, leaving 5 bases unmatched. The CDR3 runs 14 residues. CDR3: CALGLAGITDTQYF. CDR3 sequence (DNA): TGTGCCTTGGGACTAGCGGGAATTACAGATACGCAGTATTTT.

This chain uses TRBV28 with TRBJ1-2; TRBD1 matches at 10 bases. V gave up 6 bases and J gave up 3 bases; unmatched junction bases: 4. Germline loops: CDR1 MDHEN, CDR2 SYDVKM. This CDR3 has 14 residues. Here the CDR3 DNA reads TGTGCCAGCAGGGGACAGGGGTCCTACTATGGCTACACCTTC. It is translated as CASRGQGSYYGYTF.

V and J are TRBV6-1 and TRBJ2-7, with 8 bases that match TRBD1. The CDR3 is made up of 16 amino acids. After removal of 1 base from V and 4 bases from J, the junction contained 9 bases not matched to a gene. CDR1 and CDR2 from the germline V gene are MNHNS and SASEGT. The CDR3 coding sequence is TGTGCCAGCAGTGAAGACTCTTTTGGACAGGGTTACGAGCAGTACTTC. Protein: CASSEDSFGQGYEQYF.

This clone has only one observation. The V call is TRBV2, the J call TRBJ2-3; TRBD2 aligns across 7 bases. CDR1 and CDR2 from the germline V gene are SNHLY and FYNNEI. This CDR3 has 15 residues. V lost 8 bases, J lost 1 base, and 9 bases stayed unmatched. The CDR3 DNA reads TGTGCCAGCTGGTCTCGCGGGAGAGGCACAGATACGCAGTATTTT. Its protein is CASWSRGRGTDTQYF.

The genes are TRBV7-9 and TRBJ2-3, with TRBD2 matching 7 bases. Germline assignment: CDR1 SEHNR and CDR2 FQNEAQ (reference sequence). The CDR3 length is 16 residues. Trimming removed 5 bases from V and 4 bases from J; junction bases left unmatched: 12. CDR3 bases: TGTGCCAGCAGCCCCCGAAGGGGCGGGAGTGCAGATACGCAGTATTTT. It yields the protein CASSPRRGGSADTQYF.

V gene TRBV7-9 combines with J gene TRBJ2-1; D not certain. In germline, CDR1 is SEHNR, CDR2 FQNEAQ (reference sequence). The CDR3 loop spans 16 amino acids. V was clipped by 5 bases and J by 0 bases, with 14 bases between them. CDR3: CASSPSQASSYNEQFF. CDR3 in DNA: TGTGCCAGCAGCCCGAGCCAGGCGAGCTCCTACAATGAGCAGTTCTTC.

The rearrangement joins TRBV11-2 to TRBJ2-2; the D gene is possibly TRBD1 (5 bases). V was pared by 8 bases and J by 1 base, with 8 bases between. CDR3 size: 13 residues. The germline gives CDR1 SGHAT, CDR2 FQNNGV. Here the CDR3 DNA reads TGTGCCAGCTCTGGACAGAACACCGGGGAGCTGTTTTTT. Translation gives CASSGQNTGELFF.

The J gene is TRBJ2-1, the V gene TRBV5-1; 7 nucleotides agree with TRBD2. Per germline, CDR1 SGHRS and CDR2 YFSETQ. This CDR3 is built from 16 residues. Losses at the gene ends were 0 bases for V and 5 bases for J; bases not matched to a gene: 8. CDR3 bases: TGCGCCAGCAGCTTGGTTCCTAGCGGAAATAACAATGAGCAGTTCTTC. As protein: CASSLVPSGNNNEQFF.

A single count supports this clone. This sequence joins TRBV29-1 and TRBJ2-1, with TRBD2 matching 9 bases. This CDR3 contains 13 residues. CDR1 SQVTM and CDR2 ANQGSEA come from the germline V gene. V lost 3 bases, J lost 7 bases, and 4 bases stayed unmatched. CDR3 nucleotide sequence: TGCAGCGTTGATTTAGCGGGAGTGAATGAGCAGTTCTTC. Its translation: CSVDLAGVNEQFF.

This chain connects TRBV5-1 to TRBJ2-7; 8 bases agree with TRBD1. The CDR3 has 15 amino acids. Germline assignment: CDR1 SGHRS and CDR2 YFSETQ. The trim removed 5 bases at V and 2 bases at J, leaving 9 bases unmatched. In nucleotides, the CDR3 is TGCGCCAGCAGAGTTGGGACAGGACTAACCTACGAGCAGTACTTC. Its protein is CASRVGTGLTYEQYF.

The rearrangement links TRBV7-9 to TRBJ2-1; D not certain. CDR1 is SEHNR and CDR2 is FQNEAQ in the germline V gene (reference sequence). V was clipped by 6 bases and J by 8 bases, with 11 bases between them. The CDR3 spans 12 residues. The CDR3 DNA reads as TGTGCCAGCAGGACCGACGCAGATGAGCAGTTCTTC. It encodes CASRTDADEQFF.

The chain couples TRBV11-1 to TRBJ2-1; 7 bases align to TRBD2. The germline V gene has CDR1 SGHAT and CDR2 FQDESV (reference sequence). V shed 8 bases, J shed 3 bases, and the junction held 4 bases outside the gene matches. This CDR3 comprises 13 residues. In DNA, the CDR3 is TGTGCCAGCGTTGGCGGGGGCTACAATGAGCAGTTCTTC. It yields the protein CASVGGGYNEQFF.

This clone was seen a few times. CDR3 loop: CASSLDHEQYF. In DNA form, the CDR3 reads TGTGCCAGCAGCTTAGATCACGAGCAGTACTTC. This rearrangement joins TRBV11-2 to TRBJ2-7; D remains unclear. Trimming took off 0 bases at V and 5 bases at J, with 2 bases between the two ends. Germline lookup yields CDR1 SGHAT and CDR2 FQNNGV. This CDR3 spans 11 amino acids.

The chain employs TRBV6-5 and TRBJ1-1; perhaps TRBD1 as D (6 bases). Germline-derived CDR1 and CDR2 are MNHEY and SVGAGI. This CDR3 spans 14 amino acids. V was trimmed by 6 bases and J by 5 bases, leaving 16 bases between them. The CDR3 is CASSPQGGGTEAFF. The CDR3 DNA reads TGTGCCAGCAGCCCACAGGGTGGAGGGACTGAAGCTTTCTTT.

Remarks on this clone: Additional DNA sequences in this sample encode the identical CDR3. This chain joins TRBV9 and TRBJ2-7; D gene uncertain. The CDR3 consists of 14 residues. V gave up 0 bases and J gave up 3 bases, with 10 bases separating them. CDR1 and CDR2 from the germline V gene are SGDLS and YYNGEE. As DNA, the CDR3 is TGTGCCAGCAGCGTAGGAACTGGCCGCTACGAGCAGTACTTC. Amino acids: CASSVGTGRYEQYF.

The chain employs TRBV11-3 and TRBJ2-3; D is unresolved. The CDR3 contains 13 residues. Trimming took off 0 bases at V and 4 bases at J, with 5 bases between the two ends. Per germline, CDR1 SGHNT and CDR2 YENEEA. The CDR3 spells CASSLDGSDTQYF. The CDR3 nucleotides are TGTGCCAGCAGCTTAGATGGTTCAGATACGCAGTATTTT.

V is TRBV27 and J is TRBJ2-1; 10 bases line up with TRBD2. Trimming took 6 bases from V and 4 from J; bases not matched to a gene: 3. The CDR3 loop spans 14 amino acids. Germline V lookup: CDR1 MNHEY, CDR2 SMNVEV (reference sequence). The chain's CDR3 is CASRLAGLYNEQFF. CDR3 DNA: TGTGCCAGCAGACTAGCGGGACTTTACAATGAGCAGTTCTTC.

The V and J genes are TRBV6-1 and TRBJ2-7, with D tentatively TRBD2 (6 bases). CDR3 length equals 13 residues. Trimming took 1 base from V and 6 from J, leaving 10 bases between them. Germline V gene data show CDR1 as MNHNS and CDR2 as SASEGT. This CDR3 is CASSEVGGGEQYF. Here the CDR3 DNA reads TGTGCCAGCAGTGAAGTGGGAGGAGGCGAGCAGTACTTC.

The chain uses TRBV7-2 and TRBJ2-1, with 12 bases aligning to TRBD2. J lost 15 bases, V lost 1 base, and 4 bases had no gene match. The CDR3 has 13 amino acids. The germline CDR1 and CDR2 sequences are SGHTA and FQGNSA. The CDR3 bases are TGTGCCAGCAGCTTAGGGGCACTAGCGGGAGGGTTCTTC. This sequence encodes CASSLGALAGGFF.

This clone was counted a single time. The CDR3 loop reads CASSPRQGRNTGELFF. DNA of the CDR3: TGTGCCAGCAGTCCCAGACAGGGCCGAAACACCGGGGAGCTGTTTTTT. This chain uses TRBV27 with TRBJ2-2, with TRBD1 matching over 7 bases. The CDR3 runs 16 residues. V was clipped by 5 bases and J by 2 bases; unmatched bases: 8. Germline V lookup: CDR1 MNHEY, CDR2 SMNVEV (reference sequence).

This chain connects TRBV2 to TRBJ2-3; D call uncertain. V was clipped by 3 bases and J by 6 bases, with 16 bases between them. From germline, CDR1 is SNHLY and CDR2 FYNNEI. The CDR3 has 15 amino acids. CDR3 region: CASSEGRSDWDTQYF. The DNA of the CDR3 is TGTGCCAGCAGTGAGGGCAGGTCGGATTGGGATACGCAGTATTTT.

The rearrangement links TRBV10-3 to TRBJ2-5; D tentatively fits TRBD1 or TRBD2 (5 bases each). CDR3 length: 14 residues. Trimming left V 9 bases short and J 5 bases short, with 19 bases between. CDR1 is ENHRY, CDR2 SYGVKD, per germline. CDR3 amino acids: CAMGDDTERETQYF. The DNA of the CDR3 is TGTGCCATGGGGGACGATACCGAGAGGGAGACCCAGTACTTC.